What follows are 19 T cell receptor beta chains derived from one specimen sequenced in a study of cytomegalovirus exposure and HLA in healthy donors. It was with 60 Vbeta and 13 Jbeta primers that the PCR ran. The protocol was immunoSEQ multiplex PCR, while the TCRdb copy is restricted to in-frame clones and leaves out a portion. The table has more than 150,000 clones, 60% to 85% seen once. What was sequenced was PBMCs. The receptors originated from a woman aged 45 to 65 in good health and CMV-seropositive.

The J gene is TRBJ2-1, the V gene TRBV11-3, with 10 nucleotides matching TRBD2. This CDR3 is 17 amino acids long. Germline CDR1 reads SGHNT; CDR2 reads YENEEA. Trimming took 2 bases from V and 4 from J; bases not matched to a gene: 8. The CDR3: CASSLRGSSGGYNEQFF. Written as DNA, the CDR3 is TGTGCCAGCAGCTTACGGGGCTCTAGCGGGGGTTACAATGAGCAGTTCTTC.

The chain joins TRBV19 to TRBJ1-1, with D unresolved. Trimming removed 0 bases at V and 6 bases at J, with 8 bases between. The CDR3 covers 13 residues. Germline loops: CDR1 LNHDA, CDR2 SQIVND (reference sequence). The CDR3 region is CASSIDPRAEAFF. The DNA for the CDR3 is TGTGCCAGTAGTATAGATCCCCGGGCTGAAGCTTTCTTT.

The genes are TRBV19 and TRBJ2-5; 9 positions agree with TRBD1. The CDR3 has 15 amino acids. Trimming removed 8 bases from V and 2 bases from J; junction bases left unmatched: 9. The germline V gene encodes CDR1 LNHDA and CDR2 SQIVND (reference sequence). CDR3 loop: CASATTGGRQETQYF. CDR3 nucleotide sequence: TGTGCCAGTGCCACCACAGGGGGCCGGCAAGAGACCCAGTACTTC.

J is TRBJ2-1 and V is TRBV7-3; 7 nucleotides agree with TRBD2. Unmatched junction bases numbered 1, after V lost 0 bases and J lost 5 bases. Germline V gene sequence: CDR1 SGHTA, CDR2 FQGTGA. The CDR3 consists of 14 residues. CDR3 nucleotide sequence: TGTGCCAGCAGCTTAACGGGAGGGAACAATGAGCAGTTCTTC. As protein: CASSLTGGNNEQFF.

The chain couples TRBV7-2 to TRBJ2-1, with D maybe TRBD1 (5 bases). The germline V gene has CDR1 SGHTA and CDR2 FQGNSA. V was clipped by 2 bases and J by 6 bases, with 14 bases between them. This CDR3 contains 15 residues. The CDR3 protein is CASSLNGANLNEQFF. As DNA, the CDR3 is TGTGCCAGCAGCTTAAATGGGGCTAACCTCAATGAGCAGTTCTTC.

The rearrangement uses TRBV5-6 and TRBJ1-3; D gene ambiguous. This CDR3 is built from 15 residues. Trimming removed 0 bases at V and 1 base at J, with 8 bases between. Germline CDR1 and CDR2: SGHDT and YYEEEE. The CDR3 spells CASSLAGVSGNTIYF. As DNA, the CDR3 is TGTGCCAGCAGCTTGGCCGGGGTATCTGGAAACACCATATATTTT.

The chain carries TRBV5-1 and TRBJ1-1; TRBD1 matches at 7 bases. The CDR3 loop spans 14 amino acids. Germline CDR1 and CDR2: SGHRS and YFSETQ. V trimming: 3 bases; J trimming: 1 base; junction bases outside the gene matches: 3. CDR3 sequence: CASSSGQENTEAFF. The CDR3 DNA follows: TGCGCCAGCAGCTCCGGACAGGAGAACACTGAAGCTTTCTTT.

This chain links TRBV29-1 with TRBJ1-1, with 7 bases lining up with TRBD1. The J segment lost 4 bases and the V segment lost 2 bases, leaving 4 bases of the junction unmatched. The germline V gene encodes CDR1 SQVTM and CDR2 ANQGSEA. The CDR3 loop spans 13 amino acids. CDR3 nucleotides: TGCAGCGTTGAACAGGGGGGTATCACTGAAGCTTTCTTT. Protein product: CSVEQGGITEAFF.

This chain connects TRBV2 to TRBJ2-5, with a possible D match to TRBD2 (7 bases). Germline V lookup: CDR1 SNHLY, CDR2 FYNNEI. V gave up 6 bases and J gave up 4 bases, with 18 bases separating them. CDR3 length equals 15 residues. The CDR3 region has the DNA TGTGCCAGCAGGTCCACGAGGGGGGGAGGAGAGACCCAGTACTTC. Translation: CASRSTRGGGETQYF.

This clone was observed a single time. This chain links TRBV11-2 with TRBJ1-3; D ambiguous. The germline CDR1 and CDR2 sequences are SGHAT and FQNNGV. The ends were cut back, 1 base at V and 0 bases at J, with 10 bases in the middle. CDR3 length equals 16 residues. The CDR3 loop is CASSLVGISSGNTIYF. CDR3 nucleotide sequence: TGTGCCAGCAGCTTAGTGGGCATAAGCTCTGGAAACACCATATATTTT.

The gene calls are TRBV7-2 and TRBJ2-1; 8 bases are a match to TRBD1. The germline V gene has CDR1 SGHTA and CDR2 FQGNSA. The trim removed 5 bases at V and 6 bases at J, leaving 6 bases unmatched. The CDR3 is 14 amino acids. CDR3 region: CASSQDRVGNEQFF. CDR3 bases: TGTGCCAGCAGCCAGGACAGGGTGGGCAATGAGCAGTTCTTC.

This clone was recorded a few times. The CDR3 protein is CASSQGLGRMNTEAFF. CDR3 in DNA: TGCGCCAGCAGCCAAGGGTTAGGCAGGATGAACACTGAAGCTTTCTTT. This sequence joins TRBV4-3 and TRBJ1-1; D remains unclear. The V end was cut by 1 base, the J end by 0 bases, with 12 bases between. The CDR3 spans 16 residues. Germline CDR1 reads LGHNA; CDR2 reads YSLEER.

A single count supports this clone. V and J are TRBV5-6 and TRBJ2-1; D perhaps matches TRBD2 (6 bases). The V end was cut by 3 bases, the J end by 7 bases, with 17 bases between. CDR3 length equals 15 residues. Germline CDR1 reads SGHDT; CDR2 reads YYEEEE. CDR3 in amino acids: CASSWGLLPGNEQFF. The CDR3 nucleotides read TGTGCCAGCAGCTGGGGACTCCTCCCCGGGAATGAGCAGTTCTTC.

The CDR3 nucleotides read TGTGCCAGCAGCTTGGGGGGGGGCAATCAGCCCCAGCATTTT. Amino acid sequence: CASSLGGGNQPQHF. V usage is TRBV5-4 and J usage is TRBJ1-5; perhaps TRBD1 as D (5 bases). Germline V gene data show CDR1 as SGHNT and CDR2 as YYREEE (reference sequence). The length of the CDR3 is 14 residues. V lost 0 bases, J lost 2 bases, and 6 bases lay in between.

This clone was picked up a small number of times. The chain combines TRBV9 with TRBJ2-7; TRBD2 matches at 12 bases. The CDR3 length is 15 residues. CDR1 is SGDLS and CDR2 is YYNGEE in the germline V gene. V lost 0 bases to trimming and J lost 2 bases; unmatched junction nucleotides: 0. The CDR3 nucleotides are TGTGCCAGCAGCGTAGGACTAGCGGGAGCCTACGAGCAGTACTTC. Encoded protein: CASSVGLAGAYEQYF.

The V call is TRBV30, the J call TRBJ1-4, with 7 positions matching TRBD1. There are 14 residues in the CDR3. Germline V gene sequence: CDR1 GTSNPN, CDR2 SVGIG (reference sequence). The junction had 13 bases not matched to a gene; V was cut back by 8 bases and J by 7 bases. The CDR3 DNA is TGTGCCCTTTTAGGGGGCCTTCGTACTGAAAAACTGTTTTTT. It codes for CALLGGLRTEKLFF.

V usage is TRBV18 and J usage is TRBJ1-3; 8 positions match TRBD1. The CDR3 sequence is 15 residues long. From germline, CDR1 is KGHSH and CDR2 LQKENI. The ends lost 3 bases at V and 0 bases at J; junction bases unmatched: 1. CDR3 in amino acids: CASSPGQASGNTIYF. CDR3 in DNA: TGTGCCAGCTCACCGGGACAGGCCTCTGGAAACACCATATATTTT.

The CDR3 protein is CAISESSYEQYF. CDR3 nucleotide sequence: TGTGCCATCAGTGAGTCCTCTTACGAGCAGTACTTC. The chain joins TRBV10-3 to TRBJ2-7; D gene unclear. Trimming removed 0 bases from V and 4 bases from J, with 4 bases in between. Germline CDR1 is ENHRY and CDR2 is SYGVKD. This CDR3 has 12 amino acids.

Comment on this clone: This same CDR3 is encoded by further DNA sequences in the sample. V usage is TRBV7-2 and J usage is TRBJ2-7, with 7 bases lining up with TRBD1. V dropped 5 bases and J dropped 0; count of bases not matched to a gene: 4. This CDR3 comprises 14 residues. Germline V gene lookup returns CDR1 SGHTA and CDR2 FQGNSA. The CDR3 sequence: CASSPQGSSYEQYF. Written as DNA, the CDR3 is TGTGCCAGCAGCCCACAGGGGAGCTCCTACGAGCAGTACTTC. Variable domain in full (rest from reference TRBV7-2 and TRBJ2-7): GAGVSQSPSNKVTEKGKDVELRCDPISGHTALYWYRQSLGQGLEFLIYFQGNSAPDKSGLPSDRFSAERTGGSVSTLTIQRTQQEDSAVYLCASSPQGSSYEQYFGPGTRLTVT.